This T cell receptor beta chain derives from a study of blood T cell repertoires in COVID-19. Study in general: PBMCs, B-cell-depleted T cells, or T cells provided the cDNA or gDNA that made up the material.

Participants' reported clinical history set cohort assignment. Shortly before study entry, within 2 weeks, exposed participants had met a COVID-19 case. CDR1 SGDLS and CDR2 YYNGEE come from the germline V gene. The CDR3 sequence is 14 residues long. The V and J ends lost 3 bases and 6 bases, in that order; junction bases with no gene match: 4. In the authors' workflow: For nucleated cells, counts were estimated from reference gene primer amplification. The table came from immunoSEQ multiplex PCR; TCRdb's copy has only in-frame clones and leaves some out. The V and J calls and clone size were taken over from that table, and D and trimming were inferred from the DNA. Of 240,000 or so clones in the sample, approximately 90% were seen once.

The TCR sequence derives from a man between 50 and 59 years old who had been exposed to COVID-19. Sequenced sample: PBMCs or T cells enriched from blood (not recorded which). The V gene is TRBV9, the J gene TRBJ1-5; TRBD1 matches 9 bases. The CDR3 DNA is TGTGCCAGCAGCGCTCAGACAGGGGGTCAGCCCCAGCATTTT. Encoded protein: CASSAQTGGQPQHF.